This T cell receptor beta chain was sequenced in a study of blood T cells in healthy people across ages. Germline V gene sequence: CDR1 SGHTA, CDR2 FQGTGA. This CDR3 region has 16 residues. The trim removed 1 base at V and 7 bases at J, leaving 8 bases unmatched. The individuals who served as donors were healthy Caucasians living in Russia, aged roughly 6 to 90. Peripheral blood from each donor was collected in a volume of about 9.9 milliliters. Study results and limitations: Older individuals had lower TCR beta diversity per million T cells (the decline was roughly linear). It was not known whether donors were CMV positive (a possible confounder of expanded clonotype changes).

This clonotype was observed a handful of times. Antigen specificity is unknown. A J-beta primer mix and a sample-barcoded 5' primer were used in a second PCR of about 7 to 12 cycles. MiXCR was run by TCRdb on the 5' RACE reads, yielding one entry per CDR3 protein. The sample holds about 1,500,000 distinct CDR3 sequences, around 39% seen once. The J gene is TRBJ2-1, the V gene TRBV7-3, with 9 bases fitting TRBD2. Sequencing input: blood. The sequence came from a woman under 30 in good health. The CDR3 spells CASSLKFERGDNEQFF. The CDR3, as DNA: TGTGCCAGCAGCTTAAAATTCGAGCGGGGGGATAATGAGCAGTTCTTC.